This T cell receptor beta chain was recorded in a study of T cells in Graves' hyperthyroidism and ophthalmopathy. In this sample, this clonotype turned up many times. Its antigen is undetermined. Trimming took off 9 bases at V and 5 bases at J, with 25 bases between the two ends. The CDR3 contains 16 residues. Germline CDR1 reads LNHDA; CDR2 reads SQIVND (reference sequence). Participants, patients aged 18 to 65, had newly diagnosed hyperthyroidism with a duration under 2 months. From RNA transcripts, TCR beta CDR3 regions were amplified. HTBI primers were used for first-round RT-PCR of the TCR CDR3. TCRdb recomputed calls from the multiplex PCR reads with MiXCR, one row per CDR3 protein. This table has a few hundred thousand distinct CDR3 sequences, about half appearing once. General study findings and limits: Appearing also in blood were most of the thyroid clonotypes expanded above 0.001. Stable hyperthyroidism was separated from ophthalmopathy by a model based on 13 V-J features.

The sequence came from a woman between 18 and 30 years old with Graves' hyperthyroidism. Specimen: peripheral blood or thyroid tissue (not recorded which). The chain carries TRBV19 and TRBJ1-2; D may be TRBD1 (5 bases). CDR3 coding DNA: TGTGCCAGCCACTCAGGTCGGGGCGTGAACGTGTATGGCTACACCTTC. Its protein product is CASHSGRGVNVYGYTF.